Following are 14 T cell receptor beta chains from one sample sequenced in a study of T cells in Graves' hyperthyroidism and ophthalmopathy. RNA transcripts provided the source from which TCR beta CDR3 regions were amplified. HTBI primers were used for first-round RT-PCR of the TCR CDR3. TCRdb reprocessed the multiplex PCR reads via MiXCR and lists one record per CDR3 protein. The sample includes about 290,000 distinct CDR3 sequences, roughly 15% seen only once; the top ten take around 8%. The material sequenced was blood. The source of these receptors is a woman aged 40 to 50 with Graves' hyperthyroidism.

This clonotype was seen ten or more times. The genes are TRBV20-1 and TRBJ2-5; tentatively, D is TRBD1 (5 bases). The CDR3 extends over 13 amino acids. The V end lost 3 bases, the J end lost 2 bases, and 10 bases lay between the germline ends. Germline values: CDR1 DFQATT, CDR2 SNEGSKA (reference sequence). CDR3 nucleotide sequence: TGCAGTGCTAGTCGGACACTTCAAGAGACCCAGTACTTC. Protein sequence: CSASRTLQETQYF.

The chain uses TRBV3-1 and TRBJ2-1; D may be TRBD1 (5 bases). V lost 3 bases and J 9 bases, leaving 12 bases between the germline ends. The CDR3 runs 13 residues. The germline CDR1 and CDR2 sequences are LGHDT and YNNKEL (reference sequence). The CDR3 nucleotides read TGTGCCAGCAGCCAGGGCAGGGCTGCTGAGCAGTTCTTC. This sequence encodes CASSQGRAAEQFF.

This clonotype was seen a handful of times. The chain links TRBV6-1 to TRBJ2-7; TRBD2 matches 8 bases. The CDR3 covers 14 residues. From germline, CDR1 is MNHNS and CDR2 SASEGT. J lost 4 bases, V lost 5 bases, and 7 bases had no gene match. As DNA, the CDR3 is TGTGCCAGCAGTTGGTTTAGCGGGAAGTACGAGCAGTACTTC. Protein: CASSWFSGKYEQYF.

This clonotype was observed at least ten times. The V gene is TRBV3-1, the J gene TRBJ2-1; the D is unclear. The germline V gene has CDR1 LGHDT and CDR2 YNNKEL (reference sequence). The CDR3 has 16 amino acids. V was clipped by 0 bases and J by 6 bases, with 15 bases between them. The DNA for the CDR3 is TGTGCCAGCAGCCAAGATTGGGGTATTAGAGTCAATGAGCAGTTCTTC. Translation gives CASSQDWGIRVNEQFF.

This clonotype was seen many times. The chain joins TRBV28 to TRBJ2-7, with no clear D. V was pared by 5 bases and J by 3 bases, with 5 bases between. The germline V gene encodes CDR1 MDHEN and CDR2 SYDVKM. CDR3 size: 11 residues. The CDR3 region has the DNA TGTGCCAGCAGTACCTACTACGAGCAGTACTTC. Protein: CASSTYYEQYF.

There are a few counts of this clonotype. The genes are TRBV4-1 and TRBJ2-7; 10 bases match TRBD1. The CDR3 runs to 17 residues. V lost 4 bases and J lost 4; bases outside the gene matches: 13. Germline-derived CDR1 and CDR2 are MGHRA and YSYEKL. The CDR3 nucleotides read TGCGCCAGCAGCCCGACCCCCGGGACAGGGGAGGGGTACGAGCAGTACTTC. It specifies CASSPTPGTGEGYEQYF.

This clonotype has at least ten counts. The chain combines TRBV29-1 with TRBJ2-1, with a possible D match to TRBD1 (6 bases). This CDR3 region has 13 residues. The germline V and J ends were trimmed by 5 bases and 4 bases, with 12 bases remaining between them. CDR1 and CDR2 from the germline V gene are SQVTM and ANQGSEA. CDR3 sequence (DNA): TGCAGCGTTTCCCGGGACACATACAATGAGCAGTTCTTC. It is translated as CSVSRDTYNEQFF.

This clonotype was recorded many times. This sequence joins TRBV18 and TRBJ1-1; D possibly corresponds to TRBD1 (6 bases). CDR3 size: 13 residues. Deletions cut 4 bases from V and 6 bases from J, with 12 bases between. Germline V gene data show CDR1 as KGHSH and CDR2 as LQKENI. The CDR3 DNA reads as TGTGCCAGCTCACTCCGACAGGTCGCTGAAGCTTTCTTT. Amino acid sequence: CASSLRQVAEAFF.

This clonotype was recorded at least ten times. V usage is TRBV6-2 or TRBV6-3 and J usage is TRBJ2-1; D assignment may be TRBD1 or TRBD2 (5 bases each). With 8 bases removed from V and 3 bases from J, the gap between germline ends came to 17 bases. This CDR3 region has 15 residues. Germline V gene lookup returns CDR1 MNHEY and CDR2 SVGEGT. The CDR3 bases are TGTGCCAGCTCCCACGGGGAGAGGGGCTACAATGAGCAGTTCTTC. Amino acids: CASSHGERGYNEQFF.

This clonotype was picked up many times. A much larger clone sits a single nucleotide away, making a read error possible. The J gene is TRBJ2-7, the V gene TRBV11-3; D unclear. The CDR3 runs to 10 residues. CDR1 and CDR2 from the germline V gene are SGHNT and YENEEA. V was pared by 3 bases and J by 3 bases, with 0 bases between. The CDR3 region has the DNA TGTGCCAGCAGCTTCTACGAGCAGTACTTC. Translating gives CASSFYEQYF.

This clonotype was picked up many times. CDR3 DNA: TGTGCCAGCAGCCAAGCGTTCCCTGGATTGTTTAGCACTGAAGCTTTCTTT. Its translation: CASSQAFPGLFSTEAFF. The chain employs TRBV14 and TRBJ1-1; D unclear. The CDR3 runs 17 residues. Germline loops: CDR1 SGHDN, CDR2 FVKESK. Trimming left V 1 base short and J 4 bases short, with 19 bases between.

This clonotype was detected many times. The chain links TRBV11-3 to TRBJ2-7; 7 nucleotides agree with TRBD1. This CDR3 spans 16 amino acids. The junction had 6 bases not matched to a gene; V was cut back by 1 base and J by 0 bases. Germline V gene sequence: CDR1 SGHNT, CDR2 YENEEA. The CDR3 DNA sequence: TGTGCCAGCAGCTTAGGAAACAGGGGTTACTCCTACGAGCAGTACTTC. Translation: CASSLGNRGYSYEQYF.

This clonotype turned up a few times. V is TRBV5-1 and J is TRBJ2-5; possible D gene TRBD1, 5 bases. The V gene's germline CDR1 is SGHRS and CDR2 YFSETQ. V was clipped by 5 bases and J by 2 bases, with 16 bases between them. The CDR3 covers 15 residues. CDR3 bases: TGCGCCAGCAGTTCGCAAGACAGCAATCAAGAGACCCAGTACTTC. It encodes CASSSQDSNQETQYF.

The chain joins TRBV10-3 to TRBJ2-7, with D maybe TRBD2 (6 bases). Trimming removed 0 bases at V and 5 bases at J, with 17 bases between. The germline gives CDR1 ENHRY, CDR2 SYGVKD. The CDR3 totals 16 residues. Here the CDR3 DNA reads TGTGCCATCAGTGAGTCGCTCGTTGCGGGAAGCGACGAGCAGTACTTC. Translating gives CAISESLVAGSDEQYF.